This T cell receptor beta chain was sequenced during a study of blood T cell repertoires in COVID-19. Whole-study context: Acute and convalescent COVID-19 samples came from the United States, Italy and Spain. PBMCs, B-cell-depleted T cells, or T cells provided the cDNA or gDNA that made up the material.

Per the study methods: Estimation of nucleated cell counts relied on the amplification of reference gene primers. TCRdb keeps only in-frame clones here, not all; method: immunoSEQ multiplex PCR. Clonal size and the V and J genes are those of that table, whereas D and trimming came from the DNA. The data hold about 260,000 clones, with approximately 91% observed a single time. The material sequenced was peripheral blood. This sequence originates from a human donor in a cohort sampled during active COVID-19.

The CDR3 region has the DNA TGTGCCTGGAGTGTACAACGTTACACTGAAGCTTTCTTT. This encodes CAWSVQRYTEAFF. The V gene is TRBV30, the J gene TRBJ1-1; no clear D gene. This CDR3 region has 13 residues. Germline lookup yields CDR1 GTSNPN and CDR2 SVGIG (reference sequence). The V and J ends lost 0 bases and 3 bases respectively, with 8 bases between them.